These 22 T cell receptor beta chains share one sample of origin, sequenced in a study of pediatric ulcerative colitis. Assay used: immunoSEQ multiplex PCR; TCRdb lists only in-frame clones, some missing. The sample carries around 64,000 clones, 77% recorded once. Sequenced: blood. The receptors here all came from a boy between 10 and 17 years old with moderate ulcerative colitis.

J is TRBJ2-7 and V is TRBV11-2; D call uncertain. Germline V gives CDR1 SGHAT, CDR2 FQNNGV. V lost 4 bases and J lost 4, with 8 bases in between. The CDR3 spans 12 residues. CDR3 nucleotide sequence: TGTGCCAGCAGCTCGTGGATGTACGAGCAGTACTTC. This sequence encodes CASSSWMYEQYF.

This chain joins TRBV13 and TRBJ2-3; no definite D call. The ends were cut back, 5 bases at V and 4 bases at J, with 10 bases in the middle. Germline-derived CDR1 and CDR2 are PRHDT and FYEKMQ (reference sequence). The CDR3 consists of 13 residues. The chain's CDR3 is CASSPSAADTQYF. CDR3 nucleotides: TGTGCCAGCAGCCCTTCCGCGGCAGATACGCAGTATTTT.

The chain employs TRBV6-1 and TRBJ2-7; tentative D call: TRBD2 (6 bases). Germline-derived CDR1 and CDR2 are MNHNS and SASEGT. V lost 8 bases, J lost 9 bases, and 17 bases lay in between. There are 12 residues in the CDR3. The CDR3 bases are TGTGCCAGCTGCGGGACCGCGGTGGGGCAGTACTTC. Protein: CASCGTAVGQYF.

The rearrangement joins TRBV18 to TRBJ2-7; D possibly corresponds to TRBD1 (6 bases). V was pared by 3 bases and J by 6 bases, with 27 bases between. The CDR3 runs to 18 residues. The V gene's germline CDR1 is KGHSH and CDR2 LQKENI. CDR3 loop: CASSPLSRLTGNFGEQYF. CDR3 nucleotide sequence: TGTGCCAGCTCACCGCTTTCACGGCTTACAGGGAATTTCGGCGAGCAGTACTTC.

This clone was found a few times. CDR3 loop: CASSFWTGDGYTF. As DNA, the CDR3 is TGTGCCAGCAGTTTCTGGACAGGGGATGGCTACACCTTC. This chain connects TRBV27 to TRBJ1-2; 9 nucleotides agree with TRBD1. The CDR3 has 13 amino acids. CDR1 MNHEY and CDR2 SMNVEV come from the germline V gene (reference sequence). Losses at the gene ends were 3 bases for V and 6 bases for J; bases not matched to a gene: 2.

As DNA, the CDR3 is TGTGCCAGCAGTCCCCCCTGGGATGTGAACACTGAAGCTTTCTTT. This encodes CASSPPWDVNTEAFF. This rearrangement joins TRBV5-4 to TRBJ1-1; D remains unclear. V was shortened by 5 bases and J by 0 bases, with 14 bases between the two germline ends. CDR3 length: 15 amino acids. Germline V gene lookup returns CDR1 SGHNT and CDR2 YYREEE (reference sequence).

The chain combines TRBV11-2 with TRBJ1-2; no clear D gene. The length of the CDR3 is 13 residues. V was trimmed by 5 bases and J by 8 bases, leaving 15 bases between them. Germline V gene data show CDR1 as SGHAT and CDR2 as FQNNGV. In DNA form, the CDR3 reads TGTGCCAGCAGCGAAAACCGGGGATTCGGCTACACCTTC. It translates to CASSENRGFGYTF.

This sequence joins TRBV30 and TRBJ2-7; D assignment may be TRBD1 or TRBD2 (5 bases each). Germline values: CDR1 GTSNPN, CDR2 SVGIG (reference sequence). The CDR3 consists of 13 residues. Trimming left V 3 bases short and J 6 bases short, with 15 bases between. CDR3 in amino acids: CAWSRDLRGEQYF. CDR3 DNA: TGTGCCTGGAGCCGGGACCTCCGCGGCGAGCAGTACTTC.

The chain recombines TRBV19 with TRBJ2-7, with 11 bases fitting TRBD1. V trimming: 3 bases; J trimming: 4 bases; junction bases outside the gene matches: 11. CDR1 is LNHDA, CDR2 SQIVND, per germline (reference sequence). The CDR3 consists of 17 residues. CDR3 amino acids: CASSILSSGTGGYEQYF. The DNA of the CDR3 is TGTGCCAGTAGTATCTTATCATCCGGGACAGGGGGGTACGAGCAGTACTTC.

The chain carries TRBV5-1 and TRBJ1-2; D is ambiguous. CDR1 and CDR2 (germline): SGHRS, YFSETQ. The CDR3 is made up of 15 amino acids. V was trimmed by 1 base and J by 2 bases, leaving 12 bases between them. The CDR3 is CASSLLDYRNYGYTF. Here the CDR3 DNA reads TGCGCCAGCAGCTTGCTGGATTATAGGAACTATGGCTACACCTTC.

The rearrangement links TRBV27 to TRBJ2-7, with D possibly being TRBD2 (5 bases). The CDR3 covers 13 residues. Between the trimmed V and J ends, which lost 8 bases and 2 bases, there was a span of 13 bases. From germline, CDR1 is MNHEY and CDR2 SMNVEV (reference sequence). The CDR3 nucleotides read TGTGCCAGCGGCGCGGGCCCGACCTACGAGCAGTACTTC. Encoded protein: CASGAGPTYEQYF.

DNA for the CDR3: TGTGCCAGCACCCGAGGACTAGCGGGAGCAGAGACCCAGTACTTC. It codes for CASTRGLAGAETQYF. V and J are TRBV5-8 and TRBJ2-5; TRBD2 matches 13 bases. The CDR3 runs 15 residues. After removal of 6 bases from V and 4 bases from J, the junction contained 6 bases not matched to a gene. Germline assignment: CDR1 SGHTS and CDR2 YDEGEE.

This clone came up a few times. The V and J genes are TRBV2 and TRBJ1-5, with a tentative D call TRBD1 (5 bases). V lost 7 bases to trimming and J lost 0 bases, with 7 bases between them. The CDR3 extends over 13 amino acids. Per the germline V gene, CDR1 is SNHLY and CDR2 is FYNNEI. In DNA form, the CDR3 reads TGTGCCAGCAACACAGGTAGCAATCAGCCCCAGCATTTT. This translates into CASNTGSNQPQHF.

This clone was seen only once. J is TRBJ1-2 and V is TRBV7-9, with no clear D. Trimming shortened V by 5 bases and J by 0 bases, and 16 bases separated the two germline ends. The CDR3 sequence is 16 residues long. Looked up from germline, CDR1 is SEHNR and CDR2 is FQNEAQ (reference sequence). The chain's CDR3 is CASSPSRLPSNYGYTF. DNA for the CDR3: TGTGCCAGCAGCCCGTCGCGGTTACCTTCTAACTATGGCTACACCTTC.

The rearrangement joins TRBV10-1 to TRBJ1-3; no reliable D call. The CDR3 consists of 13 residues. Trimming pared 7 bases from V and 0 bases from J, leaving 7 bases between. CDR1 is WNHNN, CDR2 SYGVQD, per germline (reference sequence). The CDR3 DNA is TGCGCCAGCAAAAGTCACTCTGGAAACACCATATATTTT. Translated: CASKSHSGNTIYF.

In nucleotides, the CDR3 is TGTGCCACCTCGGACAGGGCGTTCTCTGGGGCCAACGTCCTGACTTTC. It codes for CATSDRAFSGANVLTF. J is TRBJ2-6 and V is TRBV19, with TRBD1 matching over 8 bases. V lost 10 bases to trimming and J lost 0 bases; unmatched junction nucleotides: 8. The CDR3 is made up of 16 amino acids. Germline loops: CDR1 LNHDA, CDR2 SQIVND (reference sequence). Variable domain in full (rest from reference TRBV19 and TRBJ2-6): DGGITQSPKYLFRKEGQNVTLSCEQNLNHDAMYWYRQDPGQGLRLIYYSQIVNDFQKGDIAEGYSVSREKKESFPLTVTSAQKNPTAFYLCATSDRAFSGANVLTFGAGSRLTVL.

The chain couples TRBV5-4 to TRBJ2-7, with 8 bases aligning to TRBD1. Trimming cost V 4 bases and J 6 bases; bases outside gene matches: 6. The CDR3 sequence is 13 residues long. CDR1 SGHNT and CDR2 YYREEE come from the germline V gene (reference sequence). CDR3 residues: CASSLTTGGEQYF. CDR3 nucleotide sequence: TGTGCCAGCAGCCTAACAACAGGGGGCGAGCAGTACTTC.

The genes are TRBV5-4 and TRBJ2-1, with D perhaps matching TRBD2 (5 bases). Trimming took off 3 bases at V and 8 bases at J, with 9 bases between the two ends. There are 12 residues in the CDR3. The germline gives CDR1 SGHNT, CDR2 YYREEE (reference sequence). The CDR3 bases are TGTGCCAGCAGCTCCCCCGGGGATGAGCAGTTCTTC. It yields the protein CASSSPGDEQFF.

The CDR3 coding sequence is TGTGCCAGCAGCTCCGGGACAGGGGGCAGCGAGCAGTACTTC. Translating it yields CASSSGTGGSEQYF. The chain combines TRBV11-3 with TRBJ2-7; 12 nucleotides align to TRBD1. J lost 6 bases, V lost 4 bases, and 4 bases had no gene match. The CDR3 loop spans 14 amino acids. Germline CDR1 reads SGHNT; CDR2 reads YENEEA.

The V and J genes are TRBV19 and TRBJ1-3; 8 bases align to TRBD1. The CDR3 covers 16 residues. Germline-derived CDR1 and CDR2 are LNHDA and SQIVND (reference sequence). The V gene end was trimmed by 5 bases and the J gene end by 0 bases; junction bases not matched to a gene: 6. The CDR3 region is CASSLTGGNSGNTIYF. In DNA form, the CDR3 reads TGTGCCAGTAGTTTAACAGGGGGAAACTCTGGAAACACCATATATTTT. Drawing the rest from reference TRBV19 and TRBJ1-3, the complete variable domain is DGGITQSPKYLFRKEGQNVTLSCEQNLNHDAMYWYRQDPGQGLRLIYYSQIVNDFQKGDIAEGYSVSREKKESFPLTVTSAQKNPTAFYLCASSLTGGNSGNTIYFGEGSWLTVV.

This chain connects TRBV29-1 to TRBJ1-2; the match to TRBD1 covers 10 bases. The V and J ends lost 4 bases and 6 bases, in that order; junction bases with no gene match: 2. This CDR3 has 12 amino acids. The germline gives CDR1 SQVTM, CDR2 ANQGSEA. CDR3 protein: CSVGQGADGYTF. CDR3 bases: TGCAGCGTTGGACAGGGGGCAGATGGCTACACCTTC. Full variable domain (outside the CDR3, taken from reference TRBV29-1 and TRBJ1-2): SAVISQKPSRDICQRGTSLTIQCQVDSQVTMMFWYRQQPGQSLTLIATANQGSEATYESGFVIDKFPISRPNLTFSTLTVSNMSPEDSSIYLCSVGQGADGYTFGSGTRLTVV.

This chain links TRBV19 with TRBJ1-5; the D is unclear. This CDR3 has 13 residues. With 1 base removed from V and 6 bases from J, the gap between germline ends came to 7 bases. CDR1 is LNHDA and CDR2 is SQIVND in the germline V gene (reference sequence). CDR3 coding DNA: TGTGCCAGTAGTATAGTCATCGGTCAGCCCCAGCATTTT. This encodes CASSIVIGQPQHF.